This T cell receptor beta chain was captured in a study of shared clonotypes between healthy human individuals (TCRdb year 2020). About the full investigation: Three men and two women, aged 18 to 49 years, made up the cohort. For each donor, three plates each were used for CD4 naive and CD4 memory, two plates were used for CD8 naive, and one plate was used for CD8 memory. Each donor's leukapheresis produced roughly between about 0.9 and 9.5 billion PBMCs. Blood TCR repertoires of five healthy adults were deeply sequenced to estimate repertoire size and the extent of clonotype sharing between individuals. Libraries were prepared and TCR repertoires were sequenced by different laboratories using diverse techniques, in order to increase sequencing depth and limit assay-specific biases.

CD8 naive samples were CD45RO-negative cells positively selected for CCR7, giving a CD45RA+CCR7+ population that excluded TemRA cells. Donors were healthy HIV-negative adults with no recently reported acute infections or vaccinations. All donors were Caucasian adults living in Nashville, Tennessee, USA. Blood was collected by leukapheresis, and PBMCs were isolated by Ficoll-Histopaque density gradient centrifugation and then cryopreserved in liquid nitrogen vapor phase. Analytical flow cytometry was used to check the purity and quantity of each magnetically sorted T cell population. Genomic DNA was isolated from each sorted fraction and quantified by UV absorbance on a Nanodrop 2000c. CDR1 and CDR2, per the germline V gene (reference sequence), are WNHNN and SYGVQD. V is shortened by 6 bases, J by 2 bases, and the region joining them spans 6 bases. The CDR3 holds 12 amino acids from the cysteine to the phenylalanine. Of all the DNA, just the CDR3 is kept, 36 bases in frame from base 1.

Using the deep immunoSEQ assay, TCR CDR3 regions were amplified from genomic DNA by multiplex PCR. Extracted genomic DNA from each cell subset was spread evenly across all wells of several immunoSEQ 96-well plates, with each plate serving as a replicate. For sorted subsets, about 200 ng genomic DNA, equal to about 30,000 T cell genomes, was loaded into each replicate PCR. Purified libraries were measured with a Qubit 3.0 fluorometer, size-checked on a Bioanalyzer 2100, and measured again with the KAPA Library Quantification kit. A separate single-read 150-cycle Illumina NextSeq 550 flow cell was used to sequence each immunoSEQ 96-well plate. The study's own analysis went as follows. Because the immunoSEQ output held only junctional sequences and lacked quality scores, the filtering could not match the filtering applied to full-length reads. Sequences were annotated with PyIR, a Python wrapper for IgBLAST v1.9, using IMGT germline references to assign V/J genes and CDR3. Reads were filtered out if the reads had weak V/J assignments (E-value above 1e-6), no CDR3, stop codons, out-of-frame junctions, or ambiguous translated residues. A V3J clonotype was defined by an identical inferred V gene, J gene, and CDR3 amino acid sequence. Percentage overlap between repertoires was computed as shared unique clonotypes divided by the size of the smaller repertoire. Repertoire richness was assessed with RTK rarefaction, the Chao1 estimator, and Recon v2.1 estimates of unobserved clonotypes. Generation probabilities were computed with OLGA for all TCRbeta clonotypes obtained by the gDNA method from four donors. Drawn from immuneACCESS, this table holds only the in-frame rearrangements with V and J called that TCRdb kept. Clones are partly lost; checked studies trace under half to an unresolved V gene and leave the rest unexplained. That table supplies the V and J calls and clone size; D and trimming were determined from the DNA. For this sample there are roughly 1,800,000 clones; roughly 95% appear just once. 1.2% of the sample is taken by the ten largest.

Summary of the overall study and its limitations: Naive subsets generally had larger estimated clonotype richness than memory subsets did. Clonotypes shared by all four sorted-subset donors showed higher generation probabilities than non-shared clonotypes. Sampling was restricted to blood, and TCR repertoires in tissue are likely to differ from TCR repertoires in blood. Based on pairwise subsampling, the degree of clonotype sharing among donors was expected to be affected by sequencing depth. Because the study included a small number of donors, the genetic and exposure-history diversity represented was limited. Rarefaction of sorted-subset datasets indicated incomplete sequencing despite the large sequencing depth. Across a few donors, approximately 5% of naive CD4, around 3.3% of naive CD8, around 2.1% of memory CD4, and under 0.45% of memory CD8 clonotypes were shared.

Notes on this clone: The antigen it recognizes is unknown. Per-base qualities were not stored, and no clone one base away is much larger.

This chain joins TRBV10-1 to TRBJ2-3; a tentative D match to TRBD2 spans 5 bases. This clonotype originated in a man younger than 35 in good health. The specimen sequenced was naive CD8+ T cells sorted from blood. Taken with the paper, the label for cell subset or site translates to: CD45RA+CCR7+. This receptor carries the CDR3 CASSGVTDTQYF. The bases are TGCGCCAGCAGCGGGGTCACAGATACGCAGTATTTT.